This entry lists 18 T cell receptor beta chains sequenced from one sample in a study of identifying expanded T cells in peripheral blood. Produced via immunoSEQ multiplex PCR; TCRdb's table is partial and in-frame only. The profile shows 100,000 or so clones, around nine tenths of them singletons. Sequences were obtained from blood. These receptors were collected from a person aged 18 to 75 in good health.

This rearrangement joins TRBV23-1 to TRBJ1-5; TRBD1 agrees at 7 bases. TRBV23-1 is identified as an open reading frame with a role that is uncertain. The ends lost 4 bases at V and 6 bases at J; junction bases unmatched: 3. This CDR3 has 13 residues. In nucleotides, the CDR3 is TGCGCCAGCAGTCCCCAGGGGGGTCAGCCCCAGCATTTT. Translating it yields CASSPQGGQPQHF.

This CDR3 reads CASSLGVINEQYF. In nucleotides, the CDR3 is TGTGCCAGCAGCTTAGGGGTGATCAACGAGCAGTACTTC. This chain uses TRBV7-2 with TRBJ2-7, with D hard to call. V was cut by 1 base and J by 5 bases, with 9 bases left in between. The length of the CDR3 is 13 residues. Germline V gives CDR1 SGHTA, CDR2 FQGNSA.

The chain combines TRBV18 with TRBJ2-7; 9 bases line up with TRBD1. Germline V lookup: CDR1 KGHSH, CDR2 LQKENI. The CDR3 covers 18 residues. The trim removed 3 bases at V and 6 bases at J, leaving 18 bases unmatched. The DNA of the CDR3 is TGTGCCAGCTCACCGACCGGGACAGGGTTATATCGTCGCCTCGAGCAGTACTTC. Translating gives CASSPTGTGLYRRLEQYF.

The rearrangement uses TRBV7-9 and TRBJ2-5; D remains unclear. Trimming left V 4 bases short and J 4 bases short, with 13 bases between. The V gene's germline CDR1 is SEHNR and CDR2 FQNEAQ (reference sequence). The CDR3 totals 14 residues. The CDR3 DNA follows: TGTGCCAGCAGCTCCCCGATGGTCATAGAGACCCAGTACTTC. Protein sequence: CASSSPMVIETQYF.

J is TRBJ2-3 and V is TRBV19; D gene ambiguous. Deletions cut 6 bases from V and 0 bases from J, with 13 bases between. The CDR3 has 15 amino acids. The germline CDR1 and CDR2 sequences are LNHDA and SQIVND (reference sequence). The chain's CDR3 is CASSTRDMSTDTQYF. The CDR3 DNA reads TGTGCCAGTAGCACACGCGACATGAGCACAGATACGCAGTATTTT. Full variable domain (outside the CDR3, taken from reference TRBV19 and TRBJ2-3): DGGITQSPKYLFRKEGQNVTLSCEQNLNHDAMYWYRQDPGQGLRLIYYSQIVNDFQKGDIAEGYSVSREKKESFPLTVTSAQKNPTAFYLCASSTRDMSTDTQYFGPGTRLTVL.

The CDR3 nucleotides are TGTGCCAGCAGTGATGGACTAGGCGAGACCCAGTACTTC. Its translation is CASSDGLGETQYF. The V gene is TRBV6-1, the J gene TRBJ2-5; 7 positions match TRBD2. The CDR3 covers 13 residues. The germline V gene has CDR1 MNHNS and CDR2 SASEGT. The J segment lost 5 bases and the V segment lost 3 bases, leaving 3 bases of the junction unmatched.

The V gene is TRBV6-5, the J gene TRBJ2-4; tentatively, D is TRBD2 (6 bases). From germline, CDR1 is MNHEY and CDR2 SVGAGI. The V end was cut by 0 bases, the J end by 3 bases, with 9 bases between. The CDR3 consists of 15 residues. The CDR3 sequence: CASSYSSGDKNIQYF. The CDR3 DNA reads TGTGCCAGCAGTTACTCGTCGGGGGACAAAAACATTCAGTACTTC.

This chain uses TRBV7-7 with TRBJ2-5, with no clear D. V was trimmed by 0 bases and J by 5 bases, leaving 10 bases between them. Germline-derived CDR1 and CDR2 are SSHAT and FNYEAQ (reference sequence). This CDR3 is 14 amino acids long. This CDR3 is CASSLAPDGETQYF. The CDR3 DNA follows: TGTGCCAGCAGCTTAGCCCCAGACGGGGAGACCCAGTACTTC.

The CDR3, as DNA: TGTGCCATCGGCGGGACAGGACTTCATAACTATGGCTACACCTTC. This translates into CAIGGTGLHNYGYTF. The rearrangement uses TRBV10-3 and TRBJ1-2, with 8 bases that match TRBD1. Unmatched junction bases numbered 9, after V lost 8 bases and J lost 1 base. Germline CDR1 and CDR2: ENHRY and SYGVKD. There are 15 residues in the CDR3.

In this sample, this clone turned up once. The J gene is TRBJ1-1, the V gene TRBV5-5, with D hard to call. Trimming removed 0 bases from V and 4 bases from J, with 13 bases in between. Per the germline V gene, CDR1 is SGHKS and CDR2 is YYEKEE (reference sequence). This CDR3 spans 15 amino acids. The CDR3 region is CASSLDGAGSTEAFF. The DNA of the CDR3 is TGTGCCAGCAGCTTGGATGGCGCGGGGAGCACTGAAGCTTTCTTT.

The chain carries TRBV7-2 and TRBJ2-7; D remains unclear. CDR3 length: 15 residues. The V and J ends lost 1 base and 3 bases respectively, with 13 bases between them. The V gene's germline CDR1 is SGHTA and CDR2 FQGNSA. The CDR3 spells CASSLVGPRDYEQYF. CDR3 sequence (DNA): TGTGCCAGCAGCTTAGTAGGACCGAGAGACTACGAGCAGTACTTC.

This sequence joins TRBV10-3 and TRBJ2-1; 10 bases agree with TRBD1. The CDR3 extends over 14 amino acids. Unmatched junction bases numbered 6, after V lost 11 bases and J lost 2 bases. From germline, CDR1 is ENHRY and CDR2 SYGVKD. CDR3 sequence reads: CAARQGAAYNEQFF. The CDR3 DNA reads as TGTGCCGCCCGACAGGGGGCAGCCTACAATGAGCAGTTCTTC.

The chain carries TRBV6-6 and TRBJ1-1, with no clear D. The CDR3 spans 10 residues. CDR1 is MNHNY, CDR2 SVGAGI, per germline (reference sequence). V was shortened by 3 bases and J by 5 bases, with 1 base between the two germline ends. The chain's CDR3 is CASSYTEAFF. The CDR3 bases are TGTGCCAGCAGTTATACTGAAGCTTTCTTT.

The chain recombines TRBV6-4 with TRBJ1-1, with D tentatively TRBD1 (5 bases). Germline CDR1 is MRHNA and CDR2 is SNTAGT. The CDR3 runs 13 residues. Trimming removed 3 bases from V and 5 bases from J, with 10 bases in between. The chain's CDR3 is CASSESGGTEAFF. CDR3 nucleotides: TGTGCCAGCAGTGAAAGTGGGGGGACTGAAGCTTTCTTT.

The genes are TRBV7-6 and TRBJ2-5; D is undetermined. Looked up from germline, CDR1 is SGHVS and CDR2 is FNYEAQ. The V gene lost 6 bases and the J gene lost 4 bases, with 9 bases spanning the gap. This CDR3 has 12 residues. CDR3 loop: CASSQDPETQYF. In nucleotides, the CDR3 is TGTGCCAGCAGTCAGGACCCAGAGACCCAGTACTTC.

In nucleotides, the CDR3 is TGTGCCAGCAGTAGACAGGGGGGAAATCAGCCCCAGCATTTT. Translation gives CASSRQGGNQPQHF. This chain links TRBV6-5 with TRBJ1-5, with TRBD1 identical over 9 bases. Germline CDR1 reads MNHEY; CDR2 reads SVGAGI. The V and J ends lost 5 bases and 4 bases, in that order; junction bases with no gene match: 3. The CDR3 is made up of 14 amino acids.

The V gene is TRBV4-3, the J gene TRBJ1-2; a possible D gene is TRBD1 (6 bases). V was cut by 0 bases and J by 9 bases, with 14 bases left in between. The CDR3 spans 14 residues. CDR1 LGHNA and CDR2 YSLEER come from the germline V gene. The chain's CDR3 is CASSQESVGGRYTF. CDR3 coding DNA: TGCGCCAGCAGCCAAGAAAGCGTGGGGGGGCGCTACACCTTC.

The gene calls are TRBV5-1 and TRBJ2-5; either TRBD1 or TRBD2 may fit D (5 bases each). The length of the CDR3 is 15 residues. Germline V gene lookup returns CDR1 SGHRS and CDR2 YFSETQ. The germline V and J ends were trimmed by 1 base and 5 bases, with 15 bases remaining between them. The CDR3 DNA is TGCGCCAGCAGCTTGTTTAGGGGTACGGGGGAGACCCAGTACTTC. Translated: CASSLFRGTGETQYF.